The next 19 T cell receptor beta chains were all read from a single sample in a study of blood T cells in healthy people across ages. For the second PCR, which ran for roughly 6 to 12 cycles, a sample-barcoded 5' primer and a J-beta primer mix were used. TCRdb used MiXCR to reprocess the 5' RACE reads, holding one entry per CDR3 protein. The sample holds fewer than 1.5 million distinct CDR3 sequences, around two fifths seen once. Sequenced sample: blood. These receptors originate from a woman between 18 and 29 years old in good health.

There are a few counts of this clonotype. This CDR3 is CASSVEGQPPTKNTEAFF. The CDR3 nucleotides read TGTGCCAGCAGCGTAGAAGGACAGCCCCCGACGAAGAACACTGAAGCTTTCTTT. The V call is TRBV9, the J call TRBJ1-1, with D tentatively TRBD1 (6 bases). The length of the CDR3 is 18 residues. Trimming removed 0 bases at V and 1 base at J, with 19 bases between. CDR1 and CDR2 from the germline V gene are SGDLS and YYNGEE.

This chain links TRBV28 with TRBJ1-1, with D tentatively TRBD1 (6 bases). CDR1 and CDR2 from the germline V gene are MDHEN and SYDVKM. This CDR3 has 14 amino acids. Trimming left V 8 bases short and J 0 bases short, with 13 bases between. The CDR3 region has the DNA TGTGCCAGCCACCTAGGGGGATTGAACACTGAAGCTTTCTTT. Translating it yields CASHLGGLNTEAFF.

This clonotype was observed a few times. The genes are TRBV7-9 and TRBJ2-5; D not certain. This CDR3 is built from 15 residues. In germline, CDR1 is SEHNR, CDR2 FQNEAQ (reference sequence). Trimming pared 0 bases from V and 1 base from J, leaving 9 bases between. CDR3: CASSLAVGFQETQYF. DNA for the CDR3: TGTGCCAGCAGCTTAGCCGTTGGCTTCCAAGAGACCCAGTACTTC.

This clonotype came up a few times. The V call is TRBV6-1, the J call TRBJ2-7; D gene ambiguous. The CDR3 is made up of 14 amino acids. The germline gives CDR1 MNHNS, CDR2 SASEGT. V lost 5 bases and J 3 bases, leaving 14 bases between the germline ends. The CDR3 DNA sequence: TGTGCCAGCAGTACATCTATGTACTACTACGAGCAGTACTTC. Encoded protein: CASSTSMYYYEQYF.

This rearrangement joins TRBV10-3 to TRBJ2-2, with 8 nucleotides matching TRBD2. This CDR3 contains 14 residues. Unmatched junction bases numbered 1, after V lost 3 bases and J lost 4 bases. Germline CDR1 reads ENHRY; CDR2 reads SYGVKD. The CDR3 sequence is CAISDREGTGELFF. In DNA, the CDR3 is TGTGCCATCAGTGACCGGGAGGGCACCGGGGAGCTGTTTTTT.

The chain is built from TRBV10-2 and TRBJ1-5; no reliable D call. The CDR3 spans 14 residues. CDR1 is WSHSY, CDR2 SAAADI, per germline. V was pared by 6 bases and J by 4 bases, with 13 bases between. For the CDR3, the DNA is TGCGCCAGCAGCCCCCGACCGCGAAATCAGCCCCAGCATTTT. Protein: CASSPRPRNQPQHF.

The V and J genes are TRBV5-1 and TRBJ2-7, with 9 bases that match TRBD1. CDR1 is SGHRS, CDR2 YFSETQ, per germline. With V trimmed by 4 bases and J by 3 bases, 8 bases remained unmatched. The CDR3 spans 15 residues. The CDR3 sequence is CASSRTPGQGYEQYF. DNA for the CDR3: TGCGCCAGCAGCCGTACTCCGGGACAGGGCTACGAGCAGTACTTC.

The chain links TRBV6-5 to TRBJ2-1; perhaps TRBD2 as D (5 bases). The CDR3 consists of 13 residues. Germline CDR1 reads MNHEY; CDR2 reads SVGAGI. Trimming shortened V by 6 bases and J by 8 bases, and 14 bases separated the two germline ends. CDR3 DNA: TGTGCCAGCAGCCCCTTACTAGGGCATGAGCAGTTCTTC. Translation gives CASSPLLGHEQFF.

Notes on this clonotype: At one of its ends the junction is not consistent with the germline gene, which may arise from a read error. V usage is TRBV5-1 and J usage is TRBJ2-3, with unresolved D. Per germline, CDR1 SGHRS and CDR2 YFSETQ. This CDR3 comprises 12 residues. The CDR3 region has the DNA TGCGCCGGCAGCTTGAGTACAGATACGCAGTATTTT. This codes for CAGSLSTDTQYF.

This clonotype has only a few counts. The V and J genes are TRBV10-3 and TRBJ1-2; D unresolved. The CDR3 extends over 12 amino acids. The germline V and J ends were trimmed by 4 bases and 4 bases, with 7 bases remaining between them. Germline V gene sequence: CDR1 ENHRY, CDR2 SYGVKD. DNA of the CDR3: TGTGCCATCAGTGGTTTTGGCTATGGCTACACCTTC. Its protein is CAISGFGYGYTF.

This clonotype turned up a few times. V gene TRBV9 combines with J gene TRBJ2-3; 7 bases are a match to TRBD1. The germline V gene has CDR1 SGDLS and CDR2 YYNGEE. J was trimmed by 3 bases and V by 1 base; bases with no gene match: 11. The CDR3 consists of 17 residues. CDR3 nucleotide sequence: TGTGCCAGCAGCGTAAAGAGGACAGGAATGGGAACAGATACGCAGTATTTT. Protein product: CASSVKRTGMGTDTQYF.

Concerning this clonotype itself: At one end the junction does not follow the germline gene, possibly because of a read error. The chain has TRBV20-1 and TRBJ2-7; TRBD2 matches 10 bases. Germline V gene lookup returns CDR1 DFQATT and CDR2 SNEGSKA (reference sequence). There are 18 residues in the CDR3. This CDR3 is CSARDLGEERGGHYERYF. In nucleotides, the CDR3 is TGCAGTGCTAGAGATCTCGGTGAAGAGCGGGGGGGCCACTACGAGCGGTACTTC.

This clonotype was counted between two and nine times. The chain couples TRBV20-1 to TRBJ1-1; D perhaps matches TRBD1 (5 bases). Germline loops: CDR1 DFQATT, CDR2 SNEGSKA (reference sequence). Trimming pared 0 bases from V and 1 base from J, leaving 9 bases between. The CDR3 has 14 amino acids. In DNA form, the CDR3 reads TGCAGTGCTAGAGATCTAGGACAGAACACTGAAGCTTTCTTT. Amino acid sequence: CSARDLGQNTEAFF.

The genes are TRBV11-3 and TRBJ2-3; 8 bases match TRBD1. The CDR3 is 15 amino acids. CDR1 and CDR2 from the germline V gene are SGHNT and YENEEA. The ends lost 4 bases at V and 5 bases at J; junction bases unmatched: 8. The DNA for the CDR3 is TGTGCCAGCAGCTCGTTCAGGGGGCTCGTAGATACGCAGTATTTT. It specifies CASSSFRGLVDTQYF. The whole variable domain, filled in from reference TRBV11-3 and TRBJ2-3, reads EAGVVQSPRYKIIEKKQPVAFWCNPISGHNTLYWYLQNLGQGPELLIRYENEEAVDDSQLPKDRFSAERLKGVDSTLKIQPAELGDSAVYLCASSSFRGLVDTQYFGPGTRLTVL.

The gene calls are TRBV7-9 and TRBJ2-1, with 11 bases that match TRBD2. J gave up 5 bases and V 5 bases, and 8 bases lay outside the gene matches. Per the germline V gene, CDR1 is SEHNR and CDR2 is FQNEAQ (reference sequence). This CDR3 contains 16 residues. The CDR3 is CASSPTALAGDNEQFF. In DNA, the CDR3 is TGTGCCAGCAGCCCCACCGCACTAGCGGGGGACAATGAGCAGTTCTTC.

The J gene is TRBJ2-5, the V gene TRBV7-9; TRBD1 matches 7 bases. The CDR3 spans 15 residues. Germline V gives CDR1 SEHNR, CDR2 FQNEAQ (reference sequence). After removal of 5 bases from V and 3 bases from J, the junction contained 9 bases not matched to a gene. The CDR3 is CASSPSKTGKETQYF. Here the CDR3 DNA reads TGTGCCAGCAGCCCGAGCAAGACAGGGAAAGAGACCCAGTACTTC.

The rearrangement joins TRBV3-1 to TRBJ1-2; D uncertain. Germline CDR1 and CDR2: LGHDT and YNNKEL (reference sequence). The CDR3 covers 13 residues. Deletions cut 3 bases from V and 7 bases from J, with 12 bases between. The CDR3 DNA reads TGTGCCAGCAGCCAGTCCCGGGCCCTTGGCTACACCTTC. Its protein is CASSQSRALGYTF.

This clonotype was counted once. The rearrangement uses TRBV3-1 and TRBJ2-3; 7 bases agree with TRBD2. V shed 4 bases, J shed 6 bases, and the junction held 10 bases outside the gene matches. This CDR3 contains 15 residues. Germline values: CDR1 LGHDT, CDR2 YNNKEL (reference sequence). CDR3 sequence: CASSRLSGAHDTQYF. CDR3 nucleotide sequence: TGTGCCAGCAGCCGACTCAGCGGGGCCCACGATACGCAGTATTTT.

This chain links TRBV7-3 with TRBJ2-1, with no clear D. The CDR3 sequence is 13 residues long. V was shortened by 4 bases and J by 5 bases, with 9 bases between the two germline ends. Germline CDR1 SGHTA, CDR2 FQGTGA. The CDR3: CASSSSLHNEQFF. In nucleotides, the CDR3 is TGTGCCAGCAGCTCTTCGCTCCACAATGAGCAGTTCTTC.